A selection of T cell receptor beta chains follows, all from one sample in a study of neurological immune-mediated disorders. TCRdb re-analysed the 5' RACE reads in MiXCR, keeping a single row per CDR3 protein. The sample carries 84,000 or so distinct CDR3 sequences, roughly 13% recorded once. The material sequenced was PBMCs. The receptors were sampled from a female donor with HTLV-1-associated myelopathy (HAM/TSP). Each CDR3 is given with its conserved first and last residue. The order of the fields is V gene, J gene, D gene, CDR3 protein. A D gene is named only where the DNA matches it firmly.

V gene: TRBV5-1
J gene: TRBJ2-2
D gene: TRBD1
CDR3 protein: CASSLRPGTGLAGELFF

V gene: TRBV20-1
J gene: TRBJ2-7
D gene: NA
CDR3 protein: CSAINREGEQYF

V gene: TRBV12-3/TRBV12-4
J gene: TRBJ1-5
D gene: TRBD1
CDR3 protein: CASSAQGAGNQPQHF

V gene: TRBV20-1
J gene: TRBJ2-6
D gene: NA
CDR3 protein: CSASEGEYGANVLTF

V gene: TRBV20-1
J gene: TRBJ2-5
D gene: TRBD2
CDR3 protein: CSARDLGLAGSETKYF

V gene: TRBV15
J gene: TRBJ1-5
D gene: NA
CDR3 protein: CATSRAPKQPQHF

V gene: TRBV7-9
J gene: TRBJ2-1
D gene: NA
CDR3 protein: CASSSGEVKQFF

V gene: TRBV6-6
J gene: TRBJ2-3
D gene: NA
CDR3 protein: CASSFAGEGAVFSDTQYF

V gene: TRBV4-3
J gene: TRBJ2-3
D gene: TRBD2
CDR3 protein: CASSQDWGTSGGAAPYF

V gene: TRBV10-3
J gene: TRBJ2-3
D gene: TRBD2
CDR3 protein: CAINNGLAGTDTQYF

V gene: TRBV20-1
J gene: TRBJ1-1
D gene: NA
CDR3 protein: CSASNPTENTEAFF

V gene: TRBV5-1
J gene: TRBJ1-4
D gene: NA
CDR3 protein: CASSRPEGSNEKLFF

V gene: TRBV5-1
J gene: TRBJ2-1
D gene: TRBD1
CDR3 protein: CASSLGDRVRNEQFF

V gene: TRBV7-3
J gene: TRBJ1-1
D gene: TRBD1
CDR3 protein: CASSRQGLATEAFF

V gene: TRBV20-1
J gene: TRBJ2-5
D gene: NA
CDR3 protein: CSARGGGRIQETQYF

V gene: TRBV7-2
J gene: TRBJ2-1
D gene: NA
CDR3 protein: CASSLAKAGRYNEQFF

V gene: TRBV5-1
J gene: TRBJ2-1
D gene: NA
CDR3 protein: CASIRMGHGNNEQFF

V gene: TRBV5-5
J gene: TRBJ2-7
D gene: TRBD1
CDR3 protein: CASSFGTGAGEQYF

V gene: TRBV4-1
J gene: TRBJ1-2
D gene: TRBD1
CDR3 protein: CASSRGTGGSGYTF

V gene: TRBV12-3/TRBV12-4
J gene: TRBJ1-6
D gene: NA
CDR3 protein: CASRLENGSPLHF

V gene: TRBV10-3
J gene: TRBJ2-7
D gene: TRBD1
CDR3 protein: CTINQTTGVNEQYF

V gene: TRBV11-3
J gene: TRBJ1-1
D gene: NA
CDR3 protein: CASSSGPNTEAFF

V gene: TRBV20-1
J gene: TRBJ2-1
D gene: TRBD2
CDR3 protein: CSASLRGGLDNEQFF

V gene: TRBV5-1
J gene: TRBJ1-1
D gene: NA
CDR3 protein: CASMSGGYTEAFF

V gene: TRBV7-7
J gene: TRBJ2-5
D gene: TRBD1
CDR3 protein: CASSLEQGGGETQYF

V gene: TRBV20-1
J gene: TRBJ1-1
D gene: NA
CDR3 protein: CSARALRKAFF

V gene: TRBV18
J gene: TRBJ2-1
D gene: TRBD2
CDR3 protein: CASSPPGTSVDEQFF

V gene: TRBV11-2
J gene: TRBJ2-1
D gene: TRBD2
CDR3 protein: CASSWTSGGTWDYNEQFF

V gene: TRBV27
J gene: TRBJ1-3
D gene: TRBD1
CDR3 protein: CASSLGRGPGNTIYF

V gene: TRBV28
J gene: TRBJ1-5
D gene: NA
CDR3 protein: CASSTGSNQPQHF

V gene: TRBV6-6
J gene: TRBJ1-1
D gene: NA
CDR3 protein: CASSQQGYTEAFF

V gene: TRBV20-1
J gene: TRBJ1-5
D gene: TRBD1
CDR3 protein: CSARTGGTKPQHF

V gene: TRBV6-6
J gene: TRBJ1-5
D gene: TRBD1
CDR3 protein: CASSYGTAPPHYSNQPQHF

V gene: TRBV4-1
J gene: TRBJ2-3
D gene: TRBD1
CDR3 protein: CASSQDKIRDRTDTQYF

V gene: TRBV12-3/TRBV12-4
J gene: TRBJ1-5
D gene: NA
CDR3 protein: CASSLEQGGQPQHF

V gene: TRBV28
J gene: TRBJ2-7
D gene: NA
CDR3 protein: CASSPITLTGPSYEQYF

V gene: TRBV28
J gene: TRBJ1-2
D gene: NA
CDR3 protein: CASSFLAGNYGYTF

V gene: TRBV6-1
J gene: TRBJ1-5
D gene: NA
CDR3 protein: CASSASQAGSQHF

V gene: TRBV5-1
J gene: TRBJ1-1
D gene: NA
CDR3 protein: CASSLEAAYERATEAFF

V gene: TRBV29-1
J gene: TRBJ2-4
D gene: TRBD1
CDR3 protein: CSATGQGELAKNIQYF

V gene: TRBV6-5
J gene: TRBJ1-4
D gene: TRBD1
CDR3 protein: CASSYSAGGGDEKLFF

V gene: TRBV5-1
J gene: TRBJ2-3
D gene: TRBD1
CDR3 protein: CASQTGVLETDTQYF

V gene: TRBV6-6
J gene: TRBJ2-6
D gene: NA
CDR3 protein: CASSYLAVSGANVLTF

V gene: TRBV7-9
J gene: TRBJ1-1
D gene: TRBD1
CDR3 protein: CASSLATGGFTEAFF

V gene: TRBV7-2
J gene: TRBJ1-5
D gene: NA
CDR3 protein: CASSLAYPHADGLPRNQPQHF

V gene: TRBV2
J gene: TRBJ2-2
D gene: NA
CDR3 protein: CAAGGGDTGELFF

V gene: TRBV12-3/TRBV12-4
J gene: TRBJ1-3
D gene: NA
CDR3 protein: CASSLANRPVSGNTIYF

V gene: TRBV6-6
J gene: TRBJ1-4
D gene: TRBD1
CDR3 protein: CASSSGQGNEKLFF